The entry that follows covers one T cell receptor (beta chain) sequence. Its antigen is not identified. Time point given: persistent/refractory GD, antithyroid drugs over 5 years with positive TRAb. Isolated PBMC RNA provided the starting material for the TCR library. The authors built TCR beta libraries using iRepertoire HTBI primers and Arm-PCR of CDR3 regions. TCRdb used MiXCR to reprocess the multiplex PCR reads, holding one entry per CDR3 protein. The data hold over 250,000 distinct CDR3 sequences, with 22% observed a single time. The data belong to a study of regulatory T cells in long-lasting Graves disease. Study-level findings and limits: Persistent disease showed a preference for TRBV28, TRBJ1-2 and TRBJ2-5.

Germline CDR1 reads MDHEN; CDR2 reads SYDVKM. This CDR3 comprises 15 residues. V was clipped by 5 bases and J by 0 bases, with 11 bases between them. This clonotype was sampled from a female donor with Graves disease. The rearrangement joins TRBV28 to TRBJ1-5; no firm D call. The material sequenced was peripheral blood mononuclear cells (PBMCs), taken when the disease was refractory, from a patient treated with antithyroid drugs. The CDR3 sequence: CASSPVGYSNQPQHF. The CDR3 DNA reads TGTGCCAGCAGTCCAGTAGGATATAGCAATCAGCCCCAGCATTTT.